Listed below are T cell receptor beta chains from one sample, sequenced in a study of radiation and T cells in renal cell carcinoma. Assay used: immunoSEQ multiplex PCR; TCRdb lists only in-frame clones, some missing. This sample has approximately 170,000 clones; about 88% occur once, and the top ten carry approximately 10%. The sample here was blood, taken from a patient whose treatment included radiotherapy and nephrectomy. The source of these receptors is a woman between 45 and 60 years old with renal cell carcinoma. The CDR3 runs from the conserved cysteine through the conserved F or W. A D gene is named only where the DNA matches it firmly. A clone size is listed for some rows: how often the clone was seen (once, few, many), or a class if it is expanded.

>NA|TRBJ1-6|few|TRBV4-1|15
CASSQPVRGRSPLHF
TGCGCCAGCAGCCAGCCCGTTCGGGGGAGGTCACCCCTCCACTTT
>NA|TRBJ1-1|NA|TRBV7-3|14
CASSLNREGGEAFF
TGTGCCAGCAGCTTAAACAGGGAAGGTGGTGAAGCTTTCTTT
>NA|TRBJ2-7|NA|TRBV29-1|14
CSADAGTGSYEQYF
TGCAGCGCCGACGCCGGGACTGGCTCCTACGAGCAGTACTTC
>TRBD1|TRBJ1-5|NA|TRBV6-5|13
CASSLTGFGPQHF
TGTGCCAGCAGTTTGACAGGGTTCGGGCCCCAGCATTTT
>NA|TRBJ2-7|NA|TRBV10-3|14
CAISVDSPYYEQYF
TGTGCCATCAGTGTGGACTCGCCTTACTACGAGCAGTACTTC
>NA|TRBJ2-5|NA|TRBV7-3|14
CASSLMGGQETQYF
TGTGCCAGCAGCTTAATGGGCGGCCAAGAGACCCAGTACTTC
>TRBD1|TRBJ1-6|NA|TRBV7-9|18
CASSMPGQGLGRGSPLHF
TGTGCCAGCAGCATGCCGGGACAGGGTCTGGGAAGAGGTTCACCCCTCCACTTT
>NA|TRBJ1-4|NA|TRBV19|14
CASSIDRGSEKLFF
TGTGCCAGTAGTATAGACAGGGGTAGTGAAAAACTGTTTTTT
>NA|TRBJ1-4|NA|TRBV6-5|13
CASSRTANEKLFF
TGTGCCAGCAGCCGTACAGCTAATGAAAAACTGTTTTTT
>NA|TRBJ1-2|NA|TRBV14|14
CASSQGGSDIGYTF
TGTGCCAGCAGCCAAGGGGGATCTGACATTGGCTACACCTTC
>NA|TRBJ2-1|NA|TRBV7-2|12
CASSYDRYEQFF
TGTGCCAGCAGCTACGACCGGTATGAGCAGTTCTTC
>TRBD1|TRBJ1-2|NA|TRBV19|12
CASSTGGGGYTF
TGTGCCAGTAGTACAGGGGGAGGCGGCTACACCTTC
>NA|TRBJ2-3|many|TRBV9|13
CASSVGPGDTQYF
TGTGCCAGCAGCGTAGGTCCTGGAGATACGCAGTATTTT
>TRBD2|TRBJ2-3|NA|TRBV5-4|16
CASSTASGGNTDTQYF
TGTGCCAGCAGCACTGCTAGCGGGGGGAACACAGATACGCAGTATTTT
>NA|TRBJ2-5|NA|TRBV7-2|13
CASKRGSLETQYF
TGTGCCAGCAAGAGGGGGTCCTTGGAGACCCAGTACTTC
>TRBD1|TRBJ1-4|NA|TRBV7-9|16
CASSSRVQGAWEKLFF
TGTGCCAGCAGCTCGCGCGTACAGGGGGCGTGGGAAAAACTGTTTTTT
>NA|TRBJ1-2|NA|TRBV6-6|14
CASSYSAGRYGYTF
TGTGCCAGCAGTTACTCGGCGGGAAGGTATGGCTACACCTTC
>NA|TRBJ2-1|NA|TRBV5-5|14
CASTSRDMYNEQFF
TGTGCCAGCACTTCTAGGGACATGTACAATGAGCAGTTCTTC
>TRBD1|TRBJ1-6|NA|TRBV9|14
CASSGDRHNSPLHF
TGTGCCAGCAGTGGGGACAGACATAATTCACCCCTCCACTTT
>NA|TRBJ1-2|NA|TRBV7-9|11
CASSLTLLKTF
TGTGCCAGCAGCTTGACCCTTTTGAAGACCTTC
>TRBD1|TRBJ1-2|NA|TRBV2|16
CASFVVGTGRFYGYTF
TGTGCCAGCTTTGTGGTCGGGACAGGAAGATTCTATGGCTACACCTTC
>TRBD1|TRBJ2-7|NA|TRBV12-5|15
CASGLVNPGQYEQYF
TGTGCTAGTGGTTTGGTTAATCCGGGACAGTACGAGCAGTACTTC
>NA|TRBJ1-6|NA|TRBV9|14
CASSWGSDNSPLHF
TGTGCCAGCAGCTGGGGGTCTGATAATTCACCCCTCCACTTT
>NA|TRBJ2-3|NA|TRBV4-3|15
CASSQVWGAQGAQYF
TGCGCCAGCAGCCAAGTATGGGGGGCGCAAGGGGCGCAGTATTTT
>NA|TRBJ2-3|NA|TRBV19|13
CASSIGFPGTQYF
TGTGCCAGTAGTATAGGGTTTCCCGGTACGCAGTATTTT
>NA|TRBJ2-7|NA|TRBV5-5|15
CASSFSTRPLYEQYF
TGTGCCAGCAGCTTCTCTACCCGACCGCTCTACGAGCAGTACTTC
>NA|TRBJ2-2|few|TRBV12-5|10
CAKITGELFF
TGTGCTAAAATCACCGGGGAGCTGTTTTTT
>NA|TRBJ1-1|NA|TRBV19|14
CASCEWGSYTEAFF
TGTGCCAGTTGCGAGTGGGGCAGCTACACTGAAGCTTTCTTT